The clone carrying this T cell receptor (beta chain) was counted many times. Its antigen remains unidentified. Any symptoms of ophthalmopathy came after the first hyperthyroidism diagnosis, from which the blood sample dates. Source material for PBMCs was about 10 ml fresh peripheral blood. TCR beta CDR3 sequences were amplified from RNA transcripts. HTBI primers were the set used in a first-round RT-PCR of the TCR CDR3. TCRdb redid the calling of the multiplex PCR reads with MiXCR, one entry per CDR3 protein. The table records fewer than 300,000 distinct CDR3 sequences, 20% to 25% of them present only once. CDR1 is SGHTA and CDR2 is FQGNSA in the germline V gene. The length of the CDR3 is 11 residues. V lost 6 bases, J lost 9 bases, and 11 bases lay in between. The data stem from a study of T cells in Graves' hyperthyroidism and ophthalmopathy. General study points: Blood shared most expanded thyroid clonotypes above 0.001.

The chain carries TRBV7-2 and TRBJ2-5; no definite D call. Sequenced sample: blood. The sequence derives from a man aged 35 to 55 with Graves' hyperthyroidism that later progressed to Graves' ophthalmopathy. CDR3 protein: CASRGRSAQYF. The CDR3 bases are TGTGCCAGCAGGGGCCGGTCGGCCCAGTACTTC.